The next 21 T cell receptor beta chains were all read from a single sample in a study of human CD8 memory T cell subsets. The authors made TCR beta libraries using UMI-labeled 5' RACE. Via MiXCR, TCRdb re-called the 5' RACE reads, giving one row per CDR3 protein. This repertoire shows thousands of distinct CDR3 sequences, 3% to 4% found once; its top ten account for about two fifths. Sequenced input: CD8+ T cells from PBMCs. All receptors come from a human donor in good health.

This clonotype is categorized as medium-sized. The chain has TRBV7-2 and TRBJ2-3, with 7 bases matching TRBD1. Germline trimming cut 4 bases from V and 2 bases from J; bases unmatched to any gene: 6. This CDR3 has 15 amino acids. Germline V gene lookup returns CDR1 SGHTA and CDR2 FQGNSA. The CDR3 coding sequence is TGTGCCAGCAGCTCCCGACAGGGATTCACAGATACGCAGTATTTT. This codes for CASSSRQGFTDTQYF.

Many counts were recorded for this clonotype. The chain recombines TRBV12-3 or TRBV12-4 with TRBJ1-1, with D unclear. V lost 3 bases to trimming and J lost 1 base, with 6 bases between them. The CDR3 is made up of 13 amino acids. The CDR3 DNA reads TGTGCCAGCAGTTTTGGTAAGAACACTGAAGCTTTCTTT. Encoded protein: CASSFGKNTEAFF.

This clonotype was found many times. The chain couples TRBV24-1 to TRBJ2-3; 7 bases are a match to TRBD1. The germline CDR1 and CDR2 sequences are KGHDR and SFDVKD. This CDR3 region has 15 residues. After removal of 4 bases from V and 2 bases from J, the junction contained 5 bases not matched to a gene. Here the CDR3 reads CATSEKTGNTDTQYF. CDR3 coding DNA: TGTGCCACCAGTGAAAAGACAGGGAACACAGATACGCAGTATTTT.

This clonotype was counted a few times. The V call is TRBV7-2, the J call TRBJ2-6, with D tentatively TRBD1 or TRBD2 (5 bases each). The CDR3 contains 14 residues. V lost 4 bases to trimming and J lost 8 bases, with 12 bases between them. CDR1 SGHTA and CDR2 FQGNSA come from the germline V gene. The CDR3 DNA reads TGTGCCAGCAGCTCCTGGGACGGTTCCAACGTCCTGACTTTC. Translation: CASSSWDGSNVLTF.

Within the sample, this clonotype is medium-sized. The genes are TRBV9 and TRBJ1-5; D uncertain. Trimming took off 6 bases at V and 5 bases at J, with 6 bases between the two ends. This CDR3 contains 11 residues. Germline CDR1 reads SGDLS; CDR2 reads YYNGEE. In DNA form, the CDR3 reads TGTGCCAGCAATTCGGATCAGCCCCAGCATTTT. Protein: CASNSDQPQHF.

The sample holds many counts of this clonotype. This rearrangement joins TRBV10-1 to TRBJ1-3; tentatively, D is TRBD1 (6 bases). This CDR3 has 16 residues. V shed 7 bases and J shed 2 bases, with 18 bases lying between them. From germline, CDR1 is WNHNN and CDR2 SYGVQD (reference sequence). CDR3 loop: CASTDPGHIPGNTIYF. The CDR3 DNA reads as TGCGCCAGCACCGATCCGGGACACATTCCTGGAAACACCATATATTTT.

Ten or more counts support this clonotype. The chain has TRBV6-4 and TRBJ2-1; no firm D call. In germline, CDR1 is MRHNA, CDR2 SNTAGT. The CDR3 has 14 amino acids. The V and J ends lost 5 bases and 7 bases respectively, with 15 bases between them. The CDR3 spells CASSHDTEANEQFF. The CDR3 region has the DNA TGTGCCAGCAGTCATGACACCGAAGCTAATGAGCAGTTCTTC.

This clonotype is labeled medium-sized. The chain combines TRBV28 with TRBJ1-5; a possible D gene is TRBD1 (5 bases). Germline V gene sequence: CDR1 MDHEN, CDR2 SYDVKM. V was shortened by 3 bases and J by 7 bases, with 13 bases between the two germline ends. This CDR3 has 14 amino acids. CDR3 in amino acids: CASSFIRGRQPQHF. Written as DNA, the CDR3 is TGTGCCAGCAGTTTTATACGGGGACGACAGCCCCAGCATTTT.

In its sample, this clonotype was seen many times. The rearrangement joins TRBV9 to TRBJ1-6; 8 bases match TRBD1. The CDR3 covers 14 residues. V lost 4 bases and J lost 9; bases outside the gene matches: 6. Germline V gives CDR1 SGDLS, CDR2 YYNGEE. The DNA for the CDR3 is TGTGCCAGCAGCCTAGGACAGGGAAGTTCACCCCTCCACTTT. Translated: CASSLGQGSSPLHF. Combining the CDR3 with reference TRBV9 and TRBJ1-6 gives the whole variable domain DSGVTQTPKHLITATGQRVTLRCSPRSGDLSVYWYQQSLDQGLQFLIQYYNGEERAKGNILERFSAQQFPDLHSELNLSSLELGDSALYFCASSLGQGSSPLHFGNGTRLTVT.

To note about this clonotype: This may come from a read error, since a much larger clone is one base off. This rearrangement joins TRBV29-1 to TRBJ2-7; TRBD2 might be the D (6 bases). CDR1 and CDR2 (germline): SQVTM, ANQGSEA. CDR3 length: 12 amino acids. The CDR3 DNA reads as TGCGGCGTTGAGGGAGGTCGGTACGAGCAGTACTTC. Protein sequence: CGVEGGRYEQYF.

By its share, this clonotype is large. V and J are TRBV29-1 and TRBJ2-7; 10 bases are shared with TRBD1. The CDR3 loop spans 12 amino acids. V was pared by 7 bases and J by 6 bases, with 6 bases of the junction left unmatched. Looked up from germline, CDR1 is SQVTM and CDR2 is ANQGSEA. CDR3 nucleotide sequence: TGCAGCGGTGGGACAGGGGAGGGCGAGCAGTACTTC. It specifies CSGGTGEGEQYF.

At least ten counts were recorded for this clonotype. This chain uses TRBV28 with TRBJ2-6; D gene ambiguous. CDR1 MDHEN and CDR2 SYDVKM come from the germline V gene. Deletions cut 4 bases from V and 0 bases from J, with 13 bases between. This CDR3 contains 17 residues. CDR3 loop: CASSSTRKISGANVLTF. The DNA of the CDR3 is TGTGCCAGCAGTTCAACCCGAAAAATCTCTGGGGCCAACGTCCTGACTTTC.

This clonotype has ten or more counts. The V call is TRBV27, the J call TRBJ2-7, with D perhaps assigned TRBD1 or TRBD2 (5 bases each). CDR1 is MNHEY and CDR2 is SMNVEV in the germline V gene (reference sequence). There are 15 residues in the CDR3. Trimming pared 4 bases from V and 3 bases from J, leaving 16 bases between. The CDR3 bases are TGTGCCAGCAGTTCCGCTGACAGTGGGGGCTACGAGCAGTACTTC. Its protein is CASSSADSGGYEQYF.

This clonotype has at least ten counts. The chain employs TRBV27 and TRBJ1-1; TRBD1 is a possible D gene (6 bases). The germline V and J ends were trimmed by 5 bases and 4 bases, with 17 bases remaining between them. The CDR3 contains 15 residues. Germline lookup yields CDR1 MNHEY and CDR2 SMNVEV (reference sequence). CDR3 sequence reads: CASSPIQGTITEAFF. CDR3 nucleotides: TGTGCCAGCAGTCCAATACAGGGTACGATCACTGAAGCTTTCTTT.

Ten or more counts support this clonotype. This chain connects TRBV25-1 to TRBJ1-5; maybe TRBD1 (6 bases). CDR1 and CDR2 from the germline V gene are MGHDK and SYGVNS. CDR3 length equals 12 residues. The V gene lost 10 bases and the J gene lost 4 bases, with 11 bases spanning the gap. As DNA, the CDR3 is TGTGCCACAGGGGAAGGAAATCAGCCCCAGCATTTT. This translates into CATGEGNQPQHF.

At least ten counts were recorded for this clonotype. In nucleotides, the CDR3 is TGCGCCAGCAGCCAAGGTGCTGAGGAGAATTACGAGCAGTACTTC. Protein sequence: CASSQGAEENYEQYF. The chain combines TRBV4-3 with TRBJ2-7; D not certain. Between the trimmed V and J ends, which lost 1 base and 4 bases, there was a span of 14 bases. Germline V gives CDR1 LGHNA, CDR2 YSLEER. The length of the CDR3 is 15 residues.

This clonotype was counted at least ten times. The J gene is TRBJ2-7, the V gene TRBV18, with D tentatively TRBD1 or TRBD2 (5 bases each). Germline assignment: CDR1 KGHSH and CDR2 LQKENI. The V and J ends lost 2 bases and 0 bases respectively, with 14 bases between them. The CDR3 length is 16 residues. The CDR3 reads CASSPEGRAASYEQYF. The DNA of the CDR3 is TGTGCCAGCTCACCAGAGGGCAGGGCCGCCTCCTACGAGCAGTACTTC.

This chain links TRBV6-4 with TRBJ2-1, with unresolved D. Germline V gene sequence: CDR1 MRHNA, CDR2 SNTAGT. The ends were cut back, 4 bases at V and 7 bases at J, with 5 bases in the middle. CDR3 length: 11 amino acids. CDR3 in amino acids: CASSGGNEQFF. For the CDR3, the DNA is TGTGCCAGCAGTGGGGGAAATGAGCAGTTCTTC.

By share of the sample, this clonotype is medium-sized (0.01 to 0.1%). J is TRBJ1-1 and V is TRBV18, with D unclear. Between the trimmed V and J ends, which lost 3 bases and 8 bases, there was a span of 7 bases. Germline V gives CDR1 KGHSH, CDR2 LQKENI. The CDR3 runs to 11 residues. This CDR3 reads CASSPETEAFF. The DNA of the CDR3 is TGTGCCAGCTCACCGGAGACAGAAGCTTTCTTT.

This clonotype was seen at least ten times. The rearrangement uses TRBV5-1 and TRBJ2-1, with 10 bases lining up with TRBD1. Germline CDR1 SGHRS, CDR2 YFSETQ. The CDR3 contains 17 residues. Trimming cost V 0 bases and J 2 bases; bases outside gene matches: 5. This CDR3 is CASSLEGGQGAYNEQFF. The DNA for the CDR3 is TGCGCCAGCAGCTTGGAAGGTGGACAGGGGGCCTACAATGAGCAGTTCTTC.

This clonotype was picked up many times. The chain employs TRBV6-2 or TRBV6-3 and TRBJ1-5; the match to TRBD1 covers 7 bases. The V segment lost 2 bases and the J segment 2 bases; nucleotides outside the gene matches: 12. The CDR3 extends over 18 amino acids. Germline CDR1 is MNHEY and CDR2 is SVGEGT. The DNA for the CDR3 is TGTGCCAGCAGTTACCAAAGTGACAGGGAACCGGGCAATCAGCCCCAGCATTTT. Its protein product is CASSYQSDREPGNQPQHF.